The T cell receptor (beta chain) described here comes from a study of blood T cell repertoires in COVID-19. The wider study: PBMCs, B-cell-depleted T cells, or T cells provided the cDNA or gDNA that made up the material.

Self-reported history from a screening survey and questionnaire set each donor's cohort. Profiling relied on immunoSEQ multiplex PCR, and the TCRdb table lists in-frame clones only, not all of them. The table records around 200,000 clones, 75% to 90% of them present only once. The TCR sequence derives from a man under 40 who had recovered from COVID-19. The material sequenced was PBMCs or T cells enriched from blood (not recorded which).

The CDR3 DNA reads TGTGCCAGCAGCTTGGCCAGGGGGCGAGTAGGGCGGGAAGAGACCCAGTACTTC. It specifies CASSLARGRVGREETQYF. The rearrangement uses TRBV5-4 and TRBJ2-5; 8 nucleotides match TRBD1. The CDR3 sequence is 18 residues long. J was trimmed by 3 bases and V by 0 bases; bases with no gene match: 13. CDR1 and CDR2 (germline): SGHNT, YYREEE (reference sequence).